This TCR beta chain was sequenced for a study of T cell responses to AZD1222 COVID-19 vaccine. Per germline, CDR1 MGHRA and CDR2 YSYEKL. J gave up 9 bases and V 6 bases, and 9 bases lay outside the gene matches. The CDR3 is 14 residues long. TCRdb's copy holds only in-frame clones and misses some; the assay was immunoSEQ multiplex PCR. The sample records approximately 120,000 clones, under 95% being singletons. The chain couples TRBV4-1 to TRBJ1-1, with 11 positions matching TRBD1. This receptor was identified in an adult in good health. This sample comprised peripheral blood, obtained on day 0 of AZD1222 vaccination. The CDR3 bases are TGCGCCAGCAGTCCAAGCCGGACAGGGGGCAAAGCTTTCTTT. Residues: CASSPSRTGGKAFF.